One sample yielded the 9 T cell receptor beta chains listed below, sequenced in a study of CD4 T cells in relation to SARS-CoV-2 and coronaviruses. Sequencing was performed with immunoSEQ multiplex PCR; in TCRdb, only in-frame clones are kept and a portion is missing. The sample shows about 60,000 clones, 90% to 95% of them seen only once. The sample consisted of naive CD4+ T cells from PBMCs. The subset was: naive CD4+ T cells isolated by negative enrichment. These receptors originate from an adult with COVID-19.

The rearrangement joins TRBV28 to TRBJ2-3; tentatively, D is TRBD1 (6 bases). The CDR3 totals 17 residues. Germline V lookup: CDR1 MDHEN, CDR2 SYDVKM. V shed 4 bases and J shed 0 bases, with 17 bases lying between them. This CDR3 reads CASSSQQGGRSTDTQYF. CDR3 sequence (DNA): TGTGCCAGCAGTTCACAACAGGGTGGTCGAAGCACAGATACGCAGTATTTT.

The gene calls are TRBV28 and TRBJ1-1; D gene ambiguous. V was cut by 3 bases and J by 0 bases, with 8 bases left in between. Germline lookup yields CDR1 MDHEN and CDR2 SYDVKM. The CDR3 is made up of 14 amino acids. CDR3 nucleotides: TGTGCCAGCAGTTTGCAACAGCTGAACACTGAAGCTTTCTTT. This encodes CASSLQQLNTEAFF.

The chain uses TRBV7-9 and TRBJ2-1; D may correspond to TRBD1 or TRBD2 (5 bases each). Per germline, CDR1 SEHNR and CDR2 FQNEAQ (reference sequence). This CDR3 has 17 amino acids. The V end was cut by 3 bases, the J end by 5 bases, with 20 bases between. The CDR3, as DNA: TGTGCCAGCAGCTTCCTTCGGGGCGGGCCCATTGACAATGAGCAGTTCTTC. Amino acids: CASSFLRGGPIDNEQFF.

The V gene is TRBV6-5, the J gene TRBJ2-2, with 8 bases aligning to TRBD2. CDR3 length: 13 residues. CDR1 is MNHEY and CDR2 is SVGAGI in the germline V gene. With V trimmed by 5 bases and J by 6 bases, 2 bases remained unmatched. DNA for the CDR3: TGTGCCAGCAGTAGGACTAGCCCCGGGGAGCTGTTTTTT. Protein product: CASSRTSPGELFF.

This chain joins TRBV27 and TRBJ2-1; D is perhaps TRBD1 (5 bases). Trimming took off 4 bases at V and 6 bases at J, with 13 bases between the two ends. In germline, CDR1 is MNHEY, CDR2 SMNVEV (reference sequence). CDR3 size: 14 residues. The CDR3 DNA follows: TGTGCCAGCAGTTCCCAGGGTAGCTCCAATGAGCAGTTCTTC. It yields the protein CASSSQGSSNEQFF.

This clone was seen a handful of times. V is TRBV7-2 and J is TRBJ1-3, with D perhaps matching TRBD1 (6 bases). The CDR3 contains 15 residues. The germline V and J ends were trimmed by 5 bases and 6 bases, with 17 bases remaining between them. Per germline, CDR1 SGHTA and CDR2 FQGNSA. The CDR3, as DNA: TGTGCCAGCAGCGTAGGGTCAGGGGCGGAAAACACCATATATTTT. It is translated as CASSVGSGAENTIYF.

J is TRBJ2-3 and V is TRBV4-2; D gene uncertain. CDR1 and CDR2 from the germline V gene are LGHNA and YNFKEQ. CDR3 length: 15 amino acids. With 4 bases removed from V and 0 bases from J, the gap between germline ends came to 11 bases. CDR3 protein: CASSPTDTSTDTQYF. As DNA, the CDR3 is TGTGCCAGCAGCCCCACAGATACTAGCACAGATACGCAGTATTTT.

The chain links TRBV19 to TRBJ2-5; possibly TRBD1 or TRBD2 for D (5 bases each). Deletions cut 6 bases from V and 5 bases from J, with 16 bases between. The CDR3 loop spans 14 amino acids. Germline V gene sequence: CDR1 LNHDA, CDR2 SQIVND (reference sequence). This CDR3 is CASSPGPPPETQYF. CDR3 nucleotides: TGTGCCAGTAGCCCGGGACCCCCTCCCGAGACCCAGTACTTC.

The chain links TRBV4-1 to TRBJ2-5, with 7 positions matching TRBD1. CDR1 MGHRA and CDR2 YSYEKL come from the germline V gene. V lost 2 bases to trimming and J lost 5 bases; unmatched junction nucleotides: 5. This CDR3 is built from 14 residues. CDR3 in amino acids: CASSQLTGMETQYF. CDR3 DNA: TGCGCCAGCAGCCAACTGACAGGGATGGAGACCCAGTACTTC.